Following are 13 T cell receptor beta chains from one sample sequenced in a study of T cell responses to AZD1222 COVID-19 vaccine. Some clones are missing from TCRdb's copy, which holds only in-frame ones; the method was immunoSEQ multiplex PCR. The sample lists roughly 150,000 clones, 88% seen once, with around 3.1% in the top ten. This material consisted of peripheral blood, taken 28 days after the second AZD1222 dose. These receptors all come from an adult who received the AZD1222 COVID-19 vaccine.

This chain uses TRBV11-2 with TRBJ1-1; no definite D call. Germline CDR1 and CDR2: SGHAT and FQNNGV. Trimming removed 8 bases at V and 2 bases at J, with 12 bases between. The CDR3 covers 13 residues. The CDR3 DNA sequence: TGTGCCAGCGGGAGCGAGCTAAACACTGAAGCTTTCTTT. Its translation: CASGSELNTEAFF.

V usage is TRBV12-3 or TRBV12-4 and J usage is TRBJ2-3; weak D call: TRBD2 (5 bases). V dropped 6 bases and J dropped 2 bases, with 9 bases sitting between them. This CDR3 contains 13 residues. This CDR3 reads CASREDSTDTQYF. The CDR3 region has the DNA TGTGCCAGCAGGGAGGACTCCACAGATACGCAGTATTTT.

The genes are TRBV7-8 and TRBJ2-7; 7 bases are a match to TRBD1. V shed 3 bases, J shed 1 base, and the junction held 6 bases outside the gene matches. This CDR3 has 15 residues. The V gene's germline CDR1 is SGHVS and CDR2 FQNEAQ. This chain's CDR3 is CASSFLTGASYEQYF. The CDR3 DNA sequence: TGTGCCAGCAGCTTCCTTACAGGGGCTTCCTACGAGCAGTACTTC. Variable domain in full (rest from reference TRBV7-8 and TRBJ2-7): GAGVSQSPRYKVAKRGQDVALRCDPISGHVSLFWYQQALGQGPEFLTYFQNEAQLDKSGLPSDRFFAERPEGSVSTLKIQRTQQEDSAVYLCASSFLTGASYEQYFGPGTRLTVT.

The chain employs TRBV5-1 and TRBJ1-2, with unresolved D. CDR3 length equals 14 residues. Germline assignment: CDR1 SGHRS and CDR2 YFSETQ. Trimming pared 0 bases from V and 1 base from J, leaving 7 bases between. The CDR3 region has the DNA TGCGCCAGCAGCTTGGCCGAGAGTAACTATGGCTACACCTTC. Translation gives CASSLAESNYGYTF. The variable domain in full, with the rest retrieved from reference TRBV5-1 and TRBJ1-2, is KAGVTQTPRYLIKTRGQQVTLSCSPISGHRSVSWYQQTPGQGLQFLFEYFSETQRNKGNFPGRFSGRQFSNSRSEMNVSTLELGDSALYLCASSLAESNYGYTFGSGTRLTVV.

The gene calls are TRBV19 and TRBJ1-1; tentatively, D is TRBD1 (5 bases). V gave up 5 bases and J gave up 1 base, with 17 bases separating them. CDR1 LNHDA and CDR2 SQIVND come from the germline V gene (reference sequence). This CDR3 is built from 16 residues. CDR3 sequence: CASSPQTATGNTEAFF. In DNA form, the CDR3 reads TGTGCCAGTAGTCCGCAGACAGCGACGGGGAACACTGAAGCTTTCTTT.

The chain joins TRBV18 to TRBJ2-1; D is possibly TRBD1 (5 bases). The CDR3 length is 16 residues. V shed 5 bases and J shed 2 bases, with 16 bases lying between them. The V gene's germline CDR1 is KGHSH and CDR2 LQKENI. CDR3 in DNA: TGTGCCAGCTCAGCCCCCGGACAAATAGCCTACAATGAGCAGTTCTTC. Amino acids: CASSAPGQIAYNEQFF.

The chain carries TRBV30 and TRBJ1-6; possibly TRBD1 for D (5 bases). The CDR3 spans 15 residues. V was clipped by 2 bases and J by 13 bases, with 21 bases between them. Germline values: CDR1 GTSNPN, CDR2 SVGIG (reference sequence). CDR3 nucleotides: TGTGCCTGGAGTCGGTACGGGACCCCAAAACGGCCCCTCCACTTT. Residues: CAWSRYGTPKRPLHF.

The V call is TRBV29-1, the J call TRBJ2-2, with D perhaps TRBD1 (6 bases). This CDR3 is 15 amino acids long. The germline V gene has CDR1 SQVTM and CDR2 ANQGSEA. Trimming took off 5 bases at V and 1 base at J, with 14 bases between the two ends. The CDR3 reads CSVSRLTGNTGELFF. DNA for the CDR3: TGCAGCGTTTCTAGACTGACAGGGAACACCGGGGAGCTGTTTTTT.

The chain is built from TRBV7-8 and TRBJ1-3, with TRBD1 identical over 8 bases. The germline gives CDR1 SGHVS, CDR2 FQNEAQ. The CDR3 is 19 residues long. The ends lost 1 base at V and 4 bases at J; junction bases unmatched: 15. CDR3 loop: CASSLEAGTGIGGGNTIYF. The CDR3 bases are TGTGCCAGCAGCTTAGAGGCCGGGACAGGCATTGGGGGGGGAAACACCATATATTTT.

The V and J genes are TRBV10-3 and TRBJ2-7; TRBD2 agrees at 12 bases. The germline V gene has CDR1 ENHRY and CDR2 SYGVKD. The CDR3 contains 11 residues. The CDR3 sequence: CAGTSGYEQYF. The CDR3 DNA is TGTGCGGGGACTAGCGGGTACGAGCAGTACTTC.

This chain joins TRBV29-1 and TRBJ2-3, with TRBD2 matching over 8 bases. This CDR3 spans 13 amino acids. V shed 4 bases, J shed 6 bases, and the junction held 6 bases outside the gene matches. Germline assignment: CDR1 SQVTM and CDR2 ANQGSEA. DNA of the CDR3: TGCAGCGTTGTGACGGGGGGGCTGGATACGCAGTATTTT. It specifies CSVVTGGLDTQYF.

The genes are TRBV6-2 or TRBV6-3 and TRBJ2-7; D remains unclear. Trimming took off 3 bases at V and 9 bases at J, with 18 bases between the two ends. This CDR3 is 14 amino acids long. Germline lookup yields CDR1 MNHEY and CDR2 SVGEGT. CDR3 residues: CASSYRAGILGQYF. The CDR3, as DNA: TGTGCCAGCAGTTATCGGGCAGGCATCCTCGGGCAGTACTTC.

V is TRBV28 and J is TRBJ2-7; D unresolved. Germline V gene sequence: CDR1 MDHEN, CDR2 SYDVKM. The CDR3 spans 13 residues. V lost 8 bases and J 7 bases, leaving 18 bases between the germline ends. The CDR3 sequence: CASASGPTGEQYF. CDR3 nucleotides: TGTGCCAGCGCCTCCGGACCCACCGGGGAGCAGTACTTC.